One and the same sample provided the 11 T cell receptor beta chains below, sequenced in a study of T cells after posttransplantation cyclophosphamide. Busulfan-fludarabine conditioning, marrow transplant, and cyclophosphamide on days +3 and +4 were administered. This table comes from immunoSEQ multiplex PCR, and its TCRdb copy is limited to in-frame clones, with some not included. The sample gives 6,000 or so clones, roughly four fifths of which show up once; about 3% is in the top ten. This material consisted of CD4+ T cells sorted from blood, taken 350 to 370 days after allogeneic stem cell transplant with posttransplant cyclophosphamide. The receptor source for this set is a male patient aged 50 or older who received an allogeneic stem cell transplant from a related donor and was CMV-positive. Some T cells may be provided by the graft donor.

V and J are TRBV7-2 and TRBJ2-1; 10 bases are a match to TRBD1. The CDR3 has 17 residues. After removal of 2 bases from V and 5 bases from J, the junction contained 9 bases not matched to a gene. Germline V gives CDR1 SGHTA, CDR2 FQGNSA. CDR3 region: CASSLRLGGQGDNEQFF. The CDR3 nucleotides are TGTGCCAGCAGCTTACGGTTAGGCGGACAGGGGGACAATGAGCAGTTCTTC.

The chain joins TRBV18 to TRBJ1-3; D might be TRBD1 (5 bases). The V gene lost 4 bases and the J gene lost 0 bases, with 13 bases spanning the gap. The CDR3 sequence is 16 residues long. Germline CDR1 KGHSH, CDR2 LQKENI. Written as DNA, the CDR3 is TGTGCCAGCTCACAATCTACAGGATCCTCTGGAAACACCATATATTTT. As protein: CASSQSTGSSGNTIYF.

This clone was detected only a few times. The CDR3, as DNA: TGTGCCAGCAGTTACTCGCCGGGACAGGCTTCCTACGAGCAGTACTTC. Protein sequence: CASSYSPGQASYEQYF. The rearrangement uses TRBV6-5 and TRBJ2-7, with TRBD1 matching over 8 bases. In germline, CDR1 is MNHEY, CDR2 SVGAGI. V shed 0 bases, J shed 1 base, and the junction held 5 bases outside the gene matches. The length of the CDR3 is 16 residues.

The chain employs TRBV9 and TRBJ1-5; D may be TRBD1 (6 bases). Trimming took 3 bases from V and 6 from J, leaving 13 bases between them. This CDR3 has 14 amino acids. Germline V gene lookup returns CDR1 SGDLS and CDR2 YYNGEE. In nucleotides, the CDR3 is TGTGCCAGCAGCGCTTGGGGAGGGGGTCAGCCCCAGCATTTT. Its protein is CASSAWGGGQPQHF.

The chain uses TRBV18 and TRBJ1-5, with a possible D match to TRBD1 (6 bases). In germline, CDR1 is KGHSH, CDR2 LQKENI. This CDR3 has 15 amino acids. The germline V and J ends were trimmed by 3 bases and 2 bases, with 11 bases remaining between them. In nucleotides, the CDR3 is TGTGCCAGCTCACCCCCAGGGGCACGCAATCAGCCCCAGCATTTT. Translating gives CASSPPGARNQPQHF.

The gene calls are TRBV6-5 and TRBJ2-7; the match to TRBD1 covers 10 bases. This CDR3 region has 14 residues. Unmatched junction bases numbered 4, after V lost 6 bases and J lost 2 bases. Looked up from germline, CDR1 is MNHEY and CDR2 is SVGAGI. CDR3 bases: TGTGCCAGCAGAACGGACAGGGGGACCTACGAGCAGTACTTC. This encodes CASRTDRGTYEQYF.

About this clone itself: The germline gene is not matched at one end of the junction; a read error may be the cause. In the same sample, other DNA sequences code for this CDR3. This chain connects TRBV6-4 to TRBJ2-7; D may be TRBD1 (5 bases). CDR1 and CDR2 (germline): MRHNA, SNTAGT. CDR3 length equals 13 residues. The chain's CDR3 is CASRRDSSGEQYF. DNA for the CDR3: TGCGCCAGCCGCCGCGACAGCTCGGGCGAGCAGTACTTC.

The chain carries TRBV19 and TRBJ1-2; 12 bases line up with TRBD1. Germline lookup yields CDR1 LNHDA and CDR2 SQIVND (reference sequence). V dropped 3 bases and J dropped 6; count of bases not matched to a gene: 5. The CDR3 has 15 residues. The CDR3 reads CASSIPGQGADGYTF. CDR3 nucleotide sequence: TGTGCCAGTAGTATCCCGGGACAGGGGGCTGATGGCTACACCTTC.

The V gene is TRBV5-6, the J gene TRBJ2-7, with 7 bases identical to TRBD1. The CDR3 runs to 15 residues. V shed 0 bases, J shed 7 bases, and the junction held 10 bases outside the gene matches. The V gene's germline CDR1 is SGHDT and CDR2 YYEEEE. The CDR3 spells CASSLAPGQRWEQYF. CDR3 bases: TGTGCCAGCAGCTTGGCCCCGGGACAGCGGTGGGAGCAGTACTTC.

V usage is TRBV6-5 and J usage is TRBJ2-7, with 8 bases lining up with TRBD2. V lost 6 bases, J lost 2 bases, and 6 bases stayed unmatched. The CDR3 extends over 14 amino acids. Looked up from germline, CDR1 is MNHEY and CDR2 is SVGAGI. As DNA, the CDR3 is TGTGCCAGCAGCCTAACGGGGGGGGCCTACGAGCAGTACTTC. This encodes CASSLTGGAYEQYF.

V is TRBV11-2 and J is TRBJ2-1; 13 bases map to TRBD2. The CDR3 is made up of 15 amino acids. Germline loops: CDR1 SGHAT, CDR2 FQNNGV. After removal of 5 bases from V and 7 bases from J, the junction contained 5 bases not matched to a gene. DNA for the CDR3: TGTGCCAGCAGCCCACTAGCGGGGGGGCAAAATGAGCAGTTCTTC. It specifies CASSPLAGGQNEQFF.